Listed here are 12 T cell receptor beta chains from one sample, sequenced in a study of OX40 agonist ivuxolimab in advanced cancers. Assay: immunoSEQ multiplex PCR; the TCRdb copy retains only in-frame clones and omits some. The repertoire includes more than 55,000 clones, around 77% of them detected once, and 5.5% to 7% sits in the top ten. The sequencing here drew on CD4+ or CD8+ T cells sorted from blood, taken in a trial of the OX40 agonist ivuxolimab. The receptor set was obtained from an adult with an advanced solid tumor such as melanoma, head and neck, liver or kidney cancer.

This rearrangement joins TRBV6-5 to TRBJ1-6; D is unclear. The CDR3 consists of 14 residues. Trimming removed 2 bases from V and 5 bases from J, with 7 bases in between. Germline CDR1 reads MNHEY; CDR2 reads SVGAGI. The CDR3 sequence is CASSYGRDNSPLHF. CDR3 nucleotides: TGTGCCAGCAGTTACGGCCGGGATAATTCACCCCTCCACTTT.

This clone was found a few times. J is TRBJ2-7 and V is TRBV28; unclear D gene. Germline CDR1 MDHEN, CDR2 SYDVKM. V dropped 7 bases and J dropped 4 bases, with 23 bases sitting between them. The CDR3 length is 16 residues. CDR3 loop: CASTLTQPSWAYEQYF. The DNA of the CDR3 is TGTGCCAGCACCCTCACCCAGCCCTCCTGGGCTTACGAGCAGTACTTC.

This chain links TRBV21-1 with TRBJ2-3; no DNA check was done on the table's D call, TRBD2. TRBV21-1 represents a pseudogene. The CDR3 extends over 12 amino acids. CDR3 loop: CASSAPGDTQYF. The DNA for the CDR3 is TGTGCCAGCAGCGCACCCGGAGATACGCAGTATTTT.

The sample holds one count of this clone. The chain recombines TRBV28 with TRBJ2-3; D might be TRBD1 or TRBD2, each matching 5 bases. Germline CDR1 reads MDHEN; CDR2 reads SYDVKM. Trimming removed 5 bases from V and 3 bases from J, with 24 bases in between. The CDR3 length is 18 residues. The CDR3 protein is CASSPLGDRQLNTDTQYF. The CDR3 DNA sequence: TGTGCCAGCAGTCCCTTAGGGGACCGACAGCTTAATACAGATACGCAGTATTTT.

The CDR3 coding sequence is TGTGCCAGCAGCTTATCGAGCCACAACAATGAGCAGTTCTTC. It codes for CASSLSSHNNEQFF. This sequence joins TRBV7-9 and TRBJ2-1; D is undetermined. The CDR3 runs 14 residues. The germline CDR1 and CDR2 sequences are SEHNR and FQNEAQ (reference sequence). Between the trimmed V and J ends, which lost 2 bases and 5 bases, there was a span of 10 bases.

This sequence joins TRBV5-6 and TRBJ2-5; D remains unclear. The CDR3 consists of 12 residues. CDR1 is SGHDT, CDR2 YYEEEE, per germline. V shed 0 bases and J shed 5 bases, with 5 bases lying between them. The CDR3 region has the DNA TGTGCCAGCAGCTTGGTCGGTGAGACCCAGTACTTC. The encoded protein is CASSLVGETQYF.

V and J are TRBV29-1 and TRBJ2-5; perhaps TRBD1 as D (6 bases). Trimming stripped 5 bases from V and 3 bases from J, with 10 bases between. Looked up from germline, CDR1 is SQVTM and CDR2 is ANQGSEA. CDR3 length: 12 residues. CDR3 in DNA: TGCAGCGTTCTCGGACAGAAAGAGACCCAGTACTTC. Its protein product is CSVLGQKETQYF.

In its sample, this clone was seen a few times. V and J are TRBV19 and TRBJ1-1; D call uncertain. Germline V gene sequence: CDR1 LNHDA, CDR2 SQIVND (reference sequence). The CDR3 length is 14 residues. Trimming took 5 bases from V and 0 from J, leaving 10 bases between them. This CDR3 is CASSPAGLNTEAFF. The CDR3 DNA reads as TGTGCCAGTAGTCCGGCGGGTTTGAACACTGAAGCTTTCTTT.

The V and J genes are TRBV28 and TRBJ1-2; 8 bases align to TRBD1. Trimming at V came to 2 bases and at J to 10 bases, leaving 3 bases not matched to a gene. The V gene's germline CDR1 is MDHEN and CDR2 SYDVKM. The CDR3 length is 12 residues. The CDR3 sequence: CASSLQDRDYTF. The CDR3 nucleotides read TGTGCCAGCAGTTTACAGGACAGGGACTACACCTTC.

This clone came up a few times. V gene TRBV5-1 combines with J gene TRBJ1-3; 7 bases align to TRBD1. V lost 5 bases, J lost 4 bases, and 3 bases stayed unmatched. From germline, CDR1 is SGHRS and CDR2 YFSETQ. The CDR3 loop spans 13 amino acids. The CDR3 protein is CASSDRVGNTIYF. The CDR3 nucleotides are TGCGCCAGCAGTGACAGGGTCGGAAACACCATATATTTT.

V is TRBV7-2 and J is TRBJ2-6; D is unresolved. V lost 6 bases to trimming and J lost 0 bases, with 6 bases between them. CDR1 SGHTA and CDR2 FQGNSA come from the germline V gene. The CDR3 contains 14 residues. CDR3 coding DNA: TGTGCCAGCAGTTTAAACTCTGGGGCCAACGTCCTGACTTTC. Residues: CASSLNSGANVLTF.

The V gene is TRBV5-6, the J gene TRBJ1-2; D is unresolved. This CDR3 is 14 amino acids long. The germline V and J ends were trimmed by 4 bases and 5 bases, with 15 bases remaining between them. CDR1 is SGHDT and CDR2 is YYEEEE in the germline V gene. CDR3 sequence: CASSPPRQKYGYTF. Here the CDR3 DNA reads TGTGCCAGCAGCCCCCCTCGGCAGAAATATGGCTACACCTTC.